The entry below describes one TCR beta chain. This clone came up a few times. Its antigen is still unknown. Per-nucleotide qualities are absent, and no much larger clonotype sits a single base away. The source of the sample is a study of T cell responses to AZD1222 COVID-19 vaccine (dated by TCRdb to about 2021). Broadly, across the study: Because spike-specific TCR depth and breadth did not differ between the two schedules, AZD1222 recipients who got a second dose at roughly 4 weeks were pooled with those who got a second dose at roughly 12 weeks. Trial participants were enrolled into age subgroups of 18-55, 56-69 and 70-plus years, which contained 148, 28 and 57 TCR-sequenced participants, respectively. TCR sequencing covered 233 trial participants: 200 to 220 given two doses of AZD1222 and 26 given two doses of MenACWY control vaccine. Points the paper makes about the study in general: Participants were mostly white British, with more females than males. The authors suggested clonal diversity may have been underestimated. No day 14 peak-response samples were available, so repertoires were characterized only after the peak T cell response. Spike-specific TCR breadth and depth rose significantly after two AZD1222 doses compared with day 0 and with MenACWY recipients. The vaccine-associated CD4 TCRs covered the entire spike protein, and the dominant responses fell in regions 160-218 and 743-854. Conclusions about previously exposed vaccinees were limited because only a handful of AZD1222 recipients were SARS-CoV-2 seropositive at baseline. The 56-69-year group was small, and its depth increase did not reach significance, likely because of low power. Epitopes outside the regions mutated in the B.1.351 and B.1.1.7 variants were reportedly recognized by nearly half of the unique spike-specific TCRs.

The CDR3 regions of human TCRbeta chains were analyzed by immunosequencing. Per the original workflow: Repertoire TCRs were checked for matches against a reference library of SARS-CoV-2-specific TCRs that had been generated using the MIRA antigen-specificity platform. Breadth was defined as the fraction of unique TCRs that were SARS-CoV-2-associated, and depth was defined as the fraction of total T cells that were SARS-CoV-2-associated. Using the MIRA data, every spike-specific TCR was mapped to the spike region that the TCR reacted to and assigned to either a CD4 or a CD8 class. Log10-transformed breadth and depth values were compared by one-way ANOVA with Sidak's multiple comparisons tests. TCRdb provides this immuneACCESS table in a form limited to in-frame rearrangements. Some clones are lacking; in checked studies, under half of them reflect an unresolved V gene, and why the rest are absent is not known. That table gives V, J and clone size, and the DNA gave D and trimming. This sample holds tens of thousands of clones; over 90% were observed only once. The ten largest clones take up about 5.2% of the sample.

CDR1 and CDR2 were assigned from the germline V gene as SGHRS and YFSETQ. Taken from cysteine to phenylalanine, the CDR3 has 14 residues. CDR3 DNA only is kept here, 42 bases in frame from base 1. The germline ends are 13 bases apart after V is trimmed by 2 bases and J by 7 bases. What the time point label conveys for this sample: baseline before first vaccination. Vaccinee samples came from UK trials COV001 and COV002, including a single-blind randomized controlled phase 2/3 trial of AZD1222 (ChAdOx1 nCoV-19) in healthy adults. Trial participant PBMC samples were collected at day 0 and day 28 after the second dose for TCRbeta chain sequencing.

This receptor was taken from an adult in good health. The rearranged segments are TRBV5-1 and TRBJ1-5; 5 matching bases give a weak D call of TRBD1. Sequences were derived from peripheral blood, sampled on day 0 of AZD1222 vaccination. The nucleotide sequence is given as TGCGCCAGCAGCTTCGGGGGGGACGGACAGCCCCAGCATTTT. It translates as CASSFGGDGQPQHF.